The 19 T cell receptor beta chains presented below share a single source sample, sequenced in a study of Graves' ophthalmopathy and Graves' hyperthyroidism. The study amplified TCR beta CDR3 regions using RNA transcripts. HTBI primers served in a first-round RT-PCR, which a second-round multiplex PCR followed. TCRdb re-analysed the multiplex PCR reads in MiXCR, keeping a single row per CDR3 protein. The sample lists 350,000 to 450,000 distinct CDR3 sequences; around a fifth were seen once. The sequenced sample consisted of peripheral blood. The receptor source for this set is a woman aged 18-30 years with stable Graves' hyperthyroidism.

V and J are TRBV7-2 and TRBJ2-5; D is uncertain. V gave up 5 bases and J gave up 1 base, with 11 bases separating them. CDR1 SGHTA and CDR2 FQGNSA come from the germline V gene. The CDR3 length is 14 residues. The CDR3 coding sequence is TGTGCCAGCAGCGTTCAGTTCTCCCAAGAGACCCAGTACTTC. Its protein is CASSVQFSQETQYF.

Ten or more counts support this clonotype. This chain connects TRBV30 to TRBJ1-1; D is undetermined. Looked up from germline, CDR1 is GTSNPN and CDR2 is SVGIG (reference sequence). V was clipped by 2 bases and J by 2 bases, with 9 bases between them. The CDR3 consists of 13 residues. CDR3 in DNA: TGTGCCTGGAGTCTACAGAGCAACACTGAAGCTTTCTTT. Its translation: CAWSLQSNTEAFF.

This clonotype has at least ten counts. A much larger clone lies one base from this, so it may be a read error. The chain has TRBV20-1 and TRBJ2-2; D remains unclear. This CDR3 spans 11 amino acids. V was cut by 3 bases and J by 1 base, with 0 bases left in between. Germline-derived CDR1 and CDR2 are DFQATT and SNEGSKA (reference sequence). The CDR3 region has the DNA TGCAGTGCTAGGAACACCGGGGAGCTGTTTTTT. Protein: CSARNTGELFF.

This clonotype was observed at least ten times. The chain has TRBV6-5 and TRBJ1-1; D is ambiguous. Trimming pared 7 bases from V and 4 bases from J, leaving 10 bases between. Germline CDR1 and CDR2: MNHEY and SVGAGI. The CDR3 contains 12 residues. The CDR3 reads CASIGPSTEAFF. In DNA, the CDR3 is TGTGCCAGCATAGGGCCCAGCACTGAAGCTTTCTTT.

The V call is TRBV28, the J call TRBJ2-5; no firm D call. The V gene's germline CDR1 is MDHEN and CDR2 SYDVKM. This CDR3 has 14 residues. V shed 3 bases and J shed 0 bases, with 8 bases lying between them. CDR3 coding DNA: TGTGCCAGCAGTTTGGCAGCGTACCAAGAGACCCAGTACTTC. Its protein is CASSLAAYQETQYF. Supplemented by reference TRBV28 and TRBJ2-5, the full variable domain reads DVKVTQSSRYLVKRTGEKVFLECVQDMDHENMFWYRQDPGLGLRLIYFSYDVKMKEKGDIPEGYSVSREKKERFSLILESASTNQTSMYLCASSLAAYQETQYFGPGTRLLVL.

The chain employs TRBV18 and TRBJ2-6; 10 bases match TRBD1. The CDR3 runs to 17 residues. Unmatched junction bases numbered 4, after V lost 3 bases and J lost 2 bases. Germline-derived CDR1 and CDR2 are KGHSH and LQKENI. The CDR3 nucleotides read TGTGCCAGCTCACCCGTCGGGACAGGGGCTGGGGCCAACGTCCTGACTTTC. This translates into CASSPVGTGAGANVLTF.

This clonotype was seen at least ten times. The J gene is TRBJ1-2, the V gene TRBV19; 7 positions match TRBD1. Germline CDR1 reads LNHDA; CDR2 reads SQIVND (reference sequence). The CDR3 is 14 amino acids. The trim removed 6 bases at V and 4 bases at J, leaving 8 bases unmatched. The CDR3 here is CASRTGQAFYGYTF. The CDR3 DNA is TGTGCCAGTAGGACTGGACAGGCCTTCTATGGCTACACCTTC.

The chain combines TRBV10-3 with TRBJ1-1; TRBD1 is a possible D gene (5 bases). Germline V CDR1 and CDR2: ENHRY, SYGVKD. This CDR3 has 11 amino acids. V lost 10 bases to trimming and J lost 6 bases, with 12 bases between them. The CDR3, as DNA: TGTGCCAGCGGCGGGGCACCTGAAGCTTTCTTT. Translated, it gives CASGGAPEAFF.

This clonotype was observed a few times. The chain is built from TRBV9 and TRBJ2-5; 9 bases agree with TRBD2. The J segment lost 0 bases and the V segment lost 4 bases, leaving 4 bases of the junction unmatched. Per germline, CDR1 SGDLS and CDR2 YYNGEE. The CDR3 spans 15 residues. CDR3 sequence reads: CASSPSGAYQETQYF. The CDR3 DNA follows: TGTGCCAGCAGCCCTAGCGGGGCCTACCAAGAGACCCAGTACTTC.

On this clonotype: The final CDR3 position lacks the conserved phenylalanine or tryptophan, pointing to a likely read error. V usage is TRBV4-1 and J usage is TRBJ2-7; 12 nucleotides align to TRBD1. This CDR3 has 18 amino acids. V was pared by 0 bases and J by 5 bases, with 11 bases of the junction left unmatched. Germline V gives CDR1 MGHRA, CDR2 YSYEKL. The chain's CDR3 is CASSQDGGTGGAVHEQYY. In DNA, the CDR3 is TGCGCCAGCAGCCAAGATGGCGGGACAGGGGGCGCGGTCCACGAGCAGTACTAC.

The table lists this clonotype with many counts. The CDR3 here is CASSEFGTYSPEQYF. As DNA, the CDR3 is TGTGCCAGCAGTGAATTTGGGACCTACAGTCCCGAGCAGTACTTC. The genes are TRBV25-1 and TRBJ2-7; TRBD1 or TRBD2 may be the D gene (5 bases each). Per germline, CDR1 MGHDK and CDR2 SYGVNS. CDR3 length: 15 residues. With 1 base removed from V and 6 bases from J, the gap between germline ends came to 16 bases.

This clonotype has ten or more counts. The chain combines TRBV6-2 or TRBV6-3 with TRBJ2-2; 7 positions match TRBD2. The CDR3 is 16 amino acids. With 6 bases clipped from V and 4 bases from J, the junction kept 11 bases outside the gene matches. Germline lookup yields CDR1 MNHEY and CDR2 SVGEGT. CDR3 in amino acids: CASSHTPLAVTGELFF. The CDR3, as DNA: TGTGCCAGCAGCCACACTCCCCTAGCGGTCACCGGGGAGCTGTTTTTT.

This clonotype occurred a few times. This chain joins TRBV11-2 and TRBJ2-2; D tentatively reads TRBD1 or TRBD2 (6 bases each). The CDR3 sequence is 15 residues long. Germline-derived CDR1 and CDR2 are SGHAT and FQNNGV. V shed 1 base and J shed 3 bases, with 9 bases lying between them. CDR3 nucleotide sequence: TGTGCCAGCAGCTTAGTGGGGGGCTACACCGGGGAGCTGTTTTTT. Amino acids: CASSLVGGYTGELFF.

The count of this clonotype is one. V gene TRBV20-1 combines with J gene TRBJ2-5; 8 positions agree with TRBD1. The CDR3 covers 12 residues. Germline CDR1 is DFQATT and CDR2 is SNEGSKA (reference sequence). The V gene end was trimmed by 1 base and the J gene end by 5 bases; junction bases not matched to a gene: 0. CDR3 residues: CSARGDRETQYF. The DNA for the CDR3 is TGCAGTGCTAGAGGGGACAGGGAGACCCAGTACTTC.

The chain employs TRBV6-1 and TRBJ2-2, with 9 bases matching TRBD1. The length of the CDR3 is 14 residues. V shed 6 bases, J shed 4 bases, and the junction held 3 bases outside the gene matches. Germline lookup yields CDR1 MNHNS and CDR2 SASEGT. CDR3 coding DNA: TGTGCCAGCAGAATGACAGGGGGCACCGGGGAGCTGTTTTTT. Translated, it gives CASRMTGGTGELFF.

The chain combines TRBV6-2 or TRBV6-3 with TRBJ2-5; perhaps D is TRBD1 or TRBD2 (5 bases each). Germline V CDR1 and CDR2: MNHEY, SVGEGT. The CDR3 covers 15 residues. Trimming stripped 5 bases from V and 1 base from J, with 14 bases between. The CDR3 DNA is TGTGCCAGCAGTGTCGAGGGGTCTATCCAAGAGACCCAGTACTTC. Protein product: CASSVEGSIQETQYF.

This clonotype was seen repeatedly, ten times or more. The chain uses TRBV11-2 and TRBJ2-2, with a tentative D call TRBD2 (5 bases). With 6 bases removed from V and 6 bases from J, the gap between germline ends came to 17 bases. CDR3 length: 15 amino acids. Germline CDR1 is SGHAT and CDR2 is FQNNGV. The CDR3 DNA sequence: TGTGCCAGCAGGACAACGGCGGGCATTGCCGGGGAGCTGTTTTTT. Translating it yields CASRTTAGIAGELFF.

There are many counts of this clonotype. V is TRBV6-2 or TRBV6-3 and J is TRBJ2-2; D is ambiguous. V dropped 4 bases and J dropped 5 bases, with 8 bases sitting between them. Germline assignment: CDR1 MNHEY and CDR2 SVGEGT. This CDR3 contains 13 residues. CDR3 DNA sequence: TGTGCCAGCAGTTTCCTGGCGACCGGGGAGCTGTTTTTT. This codes for CASSFLATGELFF.

The chain carries TRBV2 and TRBJ2-2; 8 positions agree with TRBD2. V dropped 5 bases and J dropped 2; count of bases not matched to a gene: 7. This CDR3 contains 16 residues. Germline lookup yields CDR1 SNHLY and CDR2 FYNNEI. This CDR3 is CASSREREKNTGELFF. The CDR3 DNA sequence: TGTGCCAGCAGTCGGGAGCGGGAGAAAAACACCGGGGAGCTGTTTTTT. The full variable domain, with the rest looked up from reference TRBV2 and TRBJ2-2, is EPEVTQTPSHQVTQMGQEVILRCVPISNHLYFYWYRQILGQKVEFLVSFYNNEISEKSEIFDDQFSVERPDGSNFTLKIRSTKLEDSAMYFCASSREREKNTGELFFGEGSRLTVL.